This TCR beta chain was obtained from a study of cytomegalovirus exposure and HLA in healthy donors. Points from the study as a whole: In vitro, three CMV-associated chains proved specific for CMV antigens.

This clone has just one count. Its matching antigen is unknown. CDR1 and CDR2 (germline): MNHNS, SASEGT. CDR3 size: 15 residues. V shed 6 bases and J shed 4 bases, with 15 bases lying between them. Measured with immunoSEQ multiplex PCR; TCRdb has only the in-frame clones, and not every one. The repertoire consists of 170,000 or so clones, with 85% occurring once and the leading ten covering 16%. This chain joins TRBV6-1 and TRBJ1-4; the D gene is possibly TRBD1 (5 bases). The material sequenced was PBMCs. This TCR was sampled from a man aged 18 to 29 in good health and CMV-seropositive. CDR3 in DNA: TGTGCCAGCAGGAATAAAGGGGTGGATAATGAAAAACTGTTTTTT. Translating it yields CASRNKGVDNEKLFF.